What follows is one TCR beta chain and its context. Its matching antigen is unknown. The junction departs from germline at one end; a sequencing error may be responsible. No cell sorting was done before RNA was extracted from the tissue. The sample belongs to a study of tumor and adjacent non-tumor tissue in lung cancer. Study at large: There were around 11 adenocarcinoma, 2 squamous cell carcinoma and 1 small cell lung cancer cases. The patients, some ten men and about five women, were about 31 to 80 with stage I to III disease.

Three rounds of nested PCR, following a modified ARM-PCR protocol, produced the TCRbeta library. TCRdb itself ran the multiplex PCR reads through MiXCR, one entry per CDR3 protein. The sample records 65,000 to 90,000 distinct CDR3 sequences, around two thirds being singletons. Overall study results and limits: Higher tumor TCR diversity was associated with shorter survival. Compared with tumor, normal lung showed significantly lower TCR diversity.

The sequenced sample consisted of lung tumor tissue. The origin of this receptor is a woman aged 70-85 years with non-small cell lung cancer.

CDR3 residues: CSAAITGRRNTEAFF. CDR3 coding DNA: TGCAGTGCTGCAATAACCGGACGGAGGAACACTGAAGCCTTCTTT. The rearrangement uses TRBV20-1 and TRBJ1-1; D remains ambiguous. The V gene's germline CDR1 is DFQATT and CDR2 SNEGSKA (reference sequence). This CDR3 has 15 residues.